This T cell receptor (beta chain) was identified during a study of CD8+ T cells in alopecia areata. Peripheral blood, together with lesional scalp punch biopsies, was collected from alopecia areata patients. Broader study findings: It was less clear whether patients shared TCRs than it was in mice, possibly because of HLA. Lesional scalp, especially alopecia totalis/universalis, showed higher clonality than normal scalp.

Per germline, CDR1 SGHNT and CDR2 YENEEA. The CDR3 covers 15 residues. Trimming shortened V by 5 bases and J by 0 bases, and 8 bases separated the two germline ends. This clone occurred once. Its antigen is undetermined. Once RNA had been extracted, it was reverse transcribed into cDNA to act as the sequencing template. Profiled with immunoSEQ multiplex PCR; TCRdb holds only in-frame clones, not every one. Of tens of thousands of clones listed, over 65% are singletons. The sequencing input was NKG2D-low CD8+ T cells sorted from blood. The chain has TRBV11-3 and TRBJ2-6; D gene uncertain. This receptor was taken from a human donor with alopecia areata. The CDR3 spells CASSPQNSGANVLTF. CDR3 DNA sequence: TGTGCCAGCAGCCCTCAAAACTCTGGGGCCAACGTCCTGACTTTC.